The 24 T cell receptor beta chains below were found in one sample sequenced in a study of T cells in narcolepsy. Repertoires were generated with immunoSEQ multiplex PCR, while TCRdb's copy carries only in-frame clones and drops some. The table has under 30,000 clones, approximately 85% seen once. The sample consisted of CD45RA- memory CD4+ T cells from PBMCs. Receptors were obtained from a human donor with narcolepsy.

This CDR3 reads CASSLSGYEQYF. DNA for the CDR3: TGTGCCAGCAGTTTAAGCGGCTACGAGCAGTACTTC. The gene calls are TRBV27 and TRBJ2-7, with D perhaps matching TRBD2 (5 bases). In germline, CDR1 is MNHEY, CDR2 SMNVEV (reference sequence). The CDR3 is 12 residues long. V lost 2 bases and J 3 bases, leaving 5 bases between the germline ends.

The chain recombines TRBV29-1 with TRBJ1-1; D is ambiguous. This CDR3 comprises 12 residues. Germline loops: CDR1 SQVTM, CDR2 ANQGSEA. The V end was cut by 4 bases, the J end by 1 base, with 7 bases between. The CDR3 loop reads CSVVKSNTEAFF. As DNA, the CDR3 is TGCAGCGTTGTTAAATCGAACACTGAAGCTTTCTTT. The whole variable domain, filled in from reference TRBV29-1 and TRBJ1-1, reads SAVISQKPSRDICQRGTSLTIQCQVDSQVTMMFWYRQQPGQSLTLIATANQGSEATYESGFVIDKFPISRPNLTFSTLTVSNMSPEDSSIYLCSVVKSNTEAFFGQGTRLTVV.

The chain carries TRBV14 and TRBJ2-3; weak D call: TRBD1 (6 bases). Germline V gene sequence: CDR1 SGHDN, CDR2 FVKESK. Trimming stripped 1 base from V and 2 bases from J, with 19 bases between. This CDR3 region has 18 residues. CDR3 region: CASSQGMTPGHNTDTQYF. DNA for the CDR3: TGTGCCAGCAGCCAAGGAATGACCCCGGGACACAACACAGATACGCAGTATTTT.

In this sample, this clone turned up a few times. The chain links TRBV6-8 to TRBJ1-1; D is uncertain. The CDR3 sequence is 15 residues long. Germline V CDR1 and CDR2: MNHGY, SAAAGT. V lost 6 bases, J lost 4 bases, and 18 bases lay in between. Written as DNA, the CDR3 is TGTGCCAGCAGAACCCCCCCCCGGGTCCCCACTGAAGCTTTCTTT. Protein sequence: CASRTPPRVPTEAFF.

The chain carries TRBV4-1 and TRBJ2-5; D is possibly TRBD2 (6 bases). Trimming shortened V by 2 bases and J by 5 bases, and 12 bases separated the two germline ends. The CDR3 length is 14 residues. From germline, CDR1 is MGHRA and CDR2 YSYEKL. CDR3 DNA: TGCGCCAGCAGCCAACAGGGACTGGGGGAGACCCAGTACTTC. It yields the protein CASSQQGLGETQYF.

The gene calls are TRBV5-1 and TRBJ2-3; TRBD1 might be the D (5 bases). The germline gives CDR1 SGHRS, CDR2 YFSETQ. This CDR3 region has 16 residues. V lost 4 bases, J lost 0 bases, and 15 bases lay in between. The CDR3 sequence: CASSRQSDRSTDTQYF. CDR3 DNA sequence: TGCGCCAGCAGCCGACAGTCGGACCGAAGCACAGATACGCAGTATTTT.

The count of this clone is one. The genes are TRBV28 and TRBJ1-2, with a weak D call TRBD1 (6 bases). Trimming took 2 bases from V and 4 from J, leaving 8 bases between them. The CDR3 contains 13 residues. Germline V gene lookup returns CDR1 MDHEN and CDR2 SYDVKM. The DNA for the CDR3 is TGTGCCAGCAGTTTAACAGGGAGCTATGGCTACACCTTC. This sequence encodes CASSLTGSYGYTF.

This clone has only one observation. The CDR3 protein is CASSWTSGSYEQFF. DNA of the CDR3: TGTGCCAGCAGTTGGACTAGCGGGAGCTATGAGCAGTTCTTC. The rearrangement links TRBV6-1 to TRBJ2-1; 13 nucleotides match TRBD2. The CDR3 sequence is 14 residues long. The germline V gene encodes CDR1 MNHNS and CDR2 SASEGT. Germline trimming cut 5 bases from V and 8 bases from J; bases unmatched to any gene: 3.

In the case of this clone: Other nucleotide sequences in the sample specify the same CDR3. The chain is built from TRBV5-1 and TRBJ2-2; perhaps TRBD1 as D (6 bases). This CDR3 is built from 15 residues. The germline CDR1 and CDR2 sequences are SGHRS and YFSETQ. The ends were cut back, 0 bases at V and 3 bases at J, with 9 bases in the middle. The CDR3 DNA reads TGCGCCAGCAGCTTGGACAGGGTCGACACCGGGGAGCTGTTTTTT. It specifies CASSLDRVDTGELFF.

This clone turned up a few times. The V and J genes are TRBV10-3 and TRBJ1-3, with D hard to call. V lost 7 bases, J lost 4 bases, and 17 bases lay in between. From germline, CDR1 is ENHRY and CDR2 SYGVKD. The CDR3 runs to 15 residues. The CDR3 coding sequence is TGTGCCATCACCCTAGAGGAGGGTATGGGAAACACCATATATTTT. This sequence encodes CAITLEEGMGNTIYF.

The chain uses TRBV5-1 and TRBJ2-5, with 10 bases matching TRBD2. The germline gives CDR1 SGHRS, CDR2 YFSETQ. The CDR3 has 15 residues. The V and J ends lost 4 bases and 2 bases, in that order; junction bases with no gene match: 5. The CDR3 sequence: CASSPLAGRQETQYF. In DNA form, the CDR3 reads TGCGCCAGCAGCCCACTAGCGGGACGTCAAGAGACCCAGTACTTC.

The rearrangement joins TRBV10-3 to TRBJ1-4; D gene ambiguous. V lost 6 bases to trimming and J lost 3 bases, with 11 bases between them. Germline CDR1 and CDR2: ENHRY and SYGVKD. The length of the CDR3 is 14 residues. The CDR3 DNA reads as TGTGCCATCAGCGATTTCGCGGCTAATGAAAAACTGTTTTTT. Its protein is CAISDFAANEKLFF.

The chain is built from TRBV9 and TRBJ2-5; 7 bases match TRBD1. The V segment lost 4 bases and the J segment 1 base; nucleotides outside the gene matches: 16. Germline CDR1 SGDLS, CDR2 YYNGEE. The CDR3 has 18 residues. This chain's CDR3 is CASSRKERGRGLQETQYF. CDR3 in DNA: TGTGCCAGCAGCAGAAAAGAAAGGGGGCGAGGACTCCAAGAGACCCAGTACTTC.

The chain has TRBV9 and TRBJ2-3, with 8 bases matching TRBD2. Unmatched junction bases numbered 4, after V lost 3 bases and J lost 1 base. Germline values: CDR1 SGDLS, CDR2 YYNGEE. This CDR3 has 15 residues. As DNA, the CDR3 is TGTGCCAGCAGCGCTAGCGGGTTGGGCACAGATACGCAGTATTTT. Amino acids: CASSASGLGTDTQYF.

This chain connects TRBV10-3 to TRBJ2-2; TRBD1 is a possible D gene (6 bases). This CDR3 is 15 amino acids long. The V gene lost 0 bases and the J gene lost 6 bases, with 11 bases spanning the gap. CDR1 and CDR2 from the germline V gene are ENHRY and SYGVKD. The CDR3 DNA reads TGTGCCATCAGTGAGTCGAAGGGGGTCCCCGGGGAGCTGTTTTTT. Its protein product is CAISESKGVPGELFF.

This sequence joins TRBV28 and TRBJ2-3, with a weak D call TRBD2 (7 bases). Between the trimmed V and J ends, which lost 10 bases and 3 bases, there was a span of 20 bases. This CDR3 has 15 residues. Per the germline V gene, CDR1 is MDHEN and CDR2 is SYDVKM. The CDR3 coding sequence is TGTGCCACCTTCGTGGGGGGAGGGGGGACAGATACGCAGTATTTT. Its translation: CATFVGGGGTDTQYF.

This clone has a handful of counts. J is TRBJ1-3 and V is TRBV5-6; D possibly corresponds to TRBD1 (5 bases). In germline, CDR1 is SGHDT, CDR2 YYEEEE. The V gene lost 4 bases and the J gene lost 10 bases, with 15 bases spanning the gap. The CDR3 length is 13 residues. This chain's CDR3 is CASSASGTPTIYF. Written as DNA, the CDR3 is TGTGCCAGCAGCGCCAGCGGGACTCCGACCATATATTTT. The complete variable domain, with remaining parts taken from reference TRBV5-6 and TRBJ1-3, reads DAGVTQSPTHLIKTRGQQVTLRCSPKSGHDTVSWYQQALGQGPQFIFQYYEEEERQRGNFPDRFSGHQFPNYSSELNVNALLLGDSALYLCASSASGTPTIYFGEGSWLTVV.

V and J are TRBV29-1 and TRBJ2-2; D remains unclear. This CDR3 comprises 13 residues. The V and J ends lost 2 bases and 3 bases respectively, with 7 bases between them. Germline V gene data show CDR1 as SQVTM and CDR2 as ANQGSEA. In DNA, the CDR3 is TGCAGCGTTGAAAATCTCTACACCGGGGAGCTGTTTTTT. Translated: CSVENLYTGELFF.

The gene calls are TRBV9 and TRBJ2-7, with D possibly matching TRBD2 (7 bases). With 4 bases removed from V and 4 bases from J, the gap between germline ends came to 27 bases. CDR1 and CDR2 (germline): SGDLS, YYNGEE. This CDR3 is built from 18 residues. CDR3 sequence (DNA): TGTGCCAGCAGCCCTCTAGGGGCGGGAGATAGGGGGGGATACGAGCAGTACTTC. Translation gives CASSPLGAGDRGGYEQYF.

The chain links TRBV5-4 to TRBJ1-2; 7 positions match TRBD1. J lost 9 bases, V lost 6 bases, and 8 bases had no gene match. Germline CDR1 and CDR2: SGHNT and YYREEE (reference sequence). This CDR3 has 12 amino acids. CDR3 residues: CASTWGTARYTF. For the CDR3, the DNA is TGTGCCAGCACCTGGGGGACAGCCCGCTACACCTTC.

The V call is TRBV19, the J call TRBJ1-4, with 7 bases identical to TRBD1. V was clipped by 7 bases and J by 10 bases; unmatched bases: 15. Germline assignment: CDR1 LNHDA and CDR2 SQIVND (reference sequence). The CDR3 is 15 amino acids. The CDR3 region is CASNEQGLMGGKLFF. DNA for the CDR3: TGTGCCAGTAATGAACAGGGGTTGATGGGTGGAAAACTGTTTTTT.

This clone has more than one count but fewer than ten. Other DNA variants within this sample encode the same CDR3. The chain uses TRBV5-1 and TRBJ2-7, with D hard to call. V dropped 4 bases and J dropped 2 bases, with 10 bases sitting between them. Per the germline V gene, CDR1 is SGHRS and CDR2 is YFSETQ. The CDR3 covers 13 residues. CDR3 nucleotides: TGCGCCAGCAGCCGATCGCAGACCTACGAGCAGTACTTC. As protein: CASSRSQTYEQYF.

This rearrangement joins TRBV7-7 to TRBJ2-5; the match to TRBD2 covers 16 bases. V shed 4 bases and J 7 bases; nucleotides not matched to a gene: 6. The CDR3 extends over 16 amino acids. Germline-derived CDR1 and CDR2 are SSHAT and FNYEAQ (reference sequence). CDR3 protein: CASSSGTSGRVGTQYF. The CDR3 nucleotides read TGTGCCAGCAGCTCGGGGACTAGCGGGAGGGTGGGGACCCAGTACTTC.

V is TRBV30 and J is TRBJ2-7; the D gene is possibly TRBD1 (5 bases). Germline values: CDR1 GTSNPN, CDR2 SVGIG (reference sequence). Deletions cut 2 bases from V and 2 bases from J, with 10 bases between. CDR3 size: 13 residues. The CDR3 coding sequence is TGTGCCTGGAGTCCGGACACAGCCTACGAGCAGTACTTC. Its protein is CAWSPDTAYEQYF.